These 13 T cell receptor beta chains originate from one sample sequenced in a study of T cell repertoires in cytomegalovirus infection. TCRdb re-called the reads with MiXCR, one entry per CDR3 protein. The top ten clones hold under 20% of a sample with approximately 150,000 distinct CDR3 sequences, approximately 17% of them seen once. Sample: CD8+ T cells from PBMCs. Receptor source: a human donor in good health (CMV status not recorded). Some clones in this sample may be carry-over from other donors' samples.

CDR3 DNA sequence: TGTGCCAGTAGGACTCCCGTGGGCGACGAGCAGTACTTC. This translates into CASRTPVGDEQYF. The rearrangement joins TRBV28 to TRBJ2-7; tentatively, D is TRBD2 (5 bases). This CDR3 has 13 amino acids. Trimming stripped 9 bases from V and 5 bases from J, with 17 bases between. Looked up from germline, CDR1 is MDHEN and CDR2 is SYDVKM.

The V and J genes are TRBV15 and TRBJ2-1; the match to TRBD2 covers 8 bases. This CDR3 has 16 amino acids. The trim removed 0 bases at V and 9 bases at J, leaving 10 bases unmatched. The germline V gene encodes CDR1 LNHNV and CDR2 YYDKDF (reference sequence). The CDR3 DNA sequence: TGTGCCACCAGCAGAGACTCCAGCGGGAGTTTTGGTGAGCAGTTCTTC. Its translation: CATSRDSSGSFGEQFF. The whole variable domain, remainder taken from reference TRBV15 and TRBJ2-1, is DAMVIQNPRYQVTQFGKPVTLSCSQTLNHNVMYWYQQKSSQAPKLLFHYYDKDFNNEADTPDNFQSRRPNTSFCFLDIRSPGLGDTAMYLCATSRDSSGSFGEQFFGPGTRLTVL.

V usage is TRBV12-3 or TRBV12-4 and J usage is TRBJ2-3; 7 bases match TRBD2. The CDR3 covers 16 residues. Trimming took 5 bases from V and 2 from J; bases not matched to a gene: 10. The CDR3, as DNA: TGTGCCAGCAGTCCATTAGCGGGTCCCAACACAGATACGCAGTATTTT. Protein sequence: CASSPLAGPNTDTQYF.

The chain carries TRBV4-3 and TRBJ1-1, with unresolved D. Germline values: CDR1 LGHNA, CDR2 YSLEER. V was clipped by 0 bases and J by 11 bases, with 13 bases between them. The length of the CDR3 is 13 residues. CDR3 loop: CASSQDLRAGAFF. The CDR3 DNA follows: TGCGCCAGCAGCCAAGATCTGAGGGCCGGGGCTTTCTTT.

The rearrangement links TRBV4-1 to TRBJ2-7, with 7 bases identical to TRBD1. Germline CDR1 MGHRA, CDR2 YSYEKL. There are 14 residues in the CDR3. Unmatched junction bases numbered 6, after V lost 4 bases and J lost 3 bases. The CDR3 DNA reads TGCGCCAGCAGCCCGACTGGACAGGACTACGAGCAGTACTTC. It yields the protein CASSPTGQDYEQYF.

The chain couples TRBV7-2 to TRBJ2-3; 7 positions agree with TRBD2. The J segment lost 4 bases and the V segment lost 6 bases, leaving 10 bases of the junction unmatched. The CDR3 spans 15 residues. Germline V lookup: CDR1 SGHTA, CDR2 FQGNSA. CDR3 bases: TGTGCCAGCAGTCCCGGGACTACGGCGCCAGATACGCAGTATTTT. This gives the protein CASSPGTTAPDTQYF.

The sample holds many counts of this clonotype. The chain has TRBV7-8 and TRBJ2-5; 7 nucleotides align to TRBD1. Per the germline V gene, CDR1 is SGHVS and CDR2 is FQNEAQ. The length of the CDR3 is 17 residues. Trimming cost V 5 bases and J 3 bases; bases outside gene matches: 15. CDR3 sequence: CASSRGARGWIKETQYF. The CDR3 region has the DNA TGTGCCAGCAGCCGCGGCGCCAGGGGGTGGATTAAAGAGACCCAGTACTTC.

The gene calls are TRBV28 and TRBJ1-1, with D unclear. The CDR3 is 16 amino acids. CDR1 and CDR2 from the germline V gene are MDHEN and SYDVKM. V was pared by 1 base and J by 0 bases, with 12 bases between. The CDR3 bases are TGTGCCAGCAGTTTATCTCTTGGGCAGTTGAACACTGAAGCTTTCTTT. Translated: CASSLSLGQLNTEAFF.

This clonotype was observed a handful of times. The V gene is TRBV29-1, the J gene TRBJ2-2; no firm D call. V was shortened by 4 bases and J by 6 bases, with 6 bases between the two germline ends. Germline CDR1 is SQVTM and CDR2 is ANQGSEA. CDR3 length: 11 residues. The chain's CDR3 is CSVGRAGELFF. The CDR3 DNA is TGCAGCGTTGGTCGGGCCGGGGAGCTGTTTTTT.

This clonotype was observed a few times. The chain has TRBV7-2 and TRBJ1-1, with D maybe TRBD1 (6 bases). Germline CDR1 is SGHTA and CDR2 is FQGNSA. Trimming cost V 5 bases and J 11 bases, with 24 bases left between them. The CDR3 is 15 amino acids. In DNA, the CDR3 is TGTGCCAGCAGCGACTTTAGGGTAGGGTCAGGGGCCGCTTTCTTT. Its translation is CASSDFRVGSGAAFF. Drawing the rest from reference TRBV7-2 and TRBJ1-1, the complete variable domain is GAGVSQSPSNKVTEKGKDVELRCDPISGHTALYWYRQSLGQGLEFLIYFQGNSAPDKSGLPSDRFSAERTGGSVSTLTIQRTQQEDSAVYLCASSDFRVGSGAAFFGQGTRLTVV.

The CDR3 loop is CAWRTNYGYTF. CDR3 coding DNA: TGTGCCTGGAGGACAAACTATGGCTACACCTTC. The V gene is TRBV30, the J gene TRBJ1-2; D ambiguous. The germline V and J ends were trimmed by 3 bases and 2 bases, with 4 bases remaining between them. CDR3 length equals 11 residues. CDR1 and CDR2 from the germline V gene are GTSNPN and SVGIG (reference sequence).

CDR3 region: CASRFNGHTANSNQPQHF. DNA of the CDR3: TGTGCCAGCAGGTTCAACGGACATACGGCAAATAGCAATCAGCCCCAGCATTTT. The rearrangement uses TRBV28 and TRBJ1-5; D is possibly TRBD1 (5 bases). Germline values: CDR1 MDHEN, CDR2 SYDVKM. This CDR3 is 18 amino acids long. V gave up 6 bases and J gave up 0 bases, with 21 bases separating them.

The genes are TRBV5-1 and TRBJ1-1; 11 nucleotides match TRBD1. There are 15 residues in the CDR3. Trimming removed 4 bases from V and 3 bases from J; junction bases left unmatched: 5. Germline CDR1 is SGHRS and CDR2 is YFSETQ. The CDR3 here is CASSGGTGGYTEAFF. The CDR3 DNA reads TGCGCCAGCAGCGGGGGGACAGGGGGATACACTGAAGCTTTCTTT.